This T cell receptor beta chain was sequenced during a study of T cell repertoires in cytomegalovirus infection. Study-level information: Epitope selection comprised recently identified HLA-C-restricted CMV epitopes and well-studied HLA-B-restricted CMV epitopes. Public TCR beta signatures marked donors with CMV infection and the matching HLA.

Study-level results: The ex vivo response was dominated by HLA-C-restricted CMV-specific TCR beta clonotypes. CMV carriers with the relevant HLA were identified by cumulative public TCR beta family frequency.

This CDR3 has 11 amino acids. CDR1 and CDR2 (germline): ENHRY, SYGVKD. The V end lost 10 bases, the J end lost 5 bases, and 8 bases lay between the germline ends. TCRdb called the reads again in MiXCR, with one record for every CDR3 protein. Of more than 55,000 distinct CDR3 sequences in the sample, approximately 22% were seen once. This clonotype was observed a few times. What it binds is not known. The sample in question was CD8+ T cells from cultured PBMCs, obtained from culture after CMV antigen stimulation. The J gene is TRBJ2-2, the V gene TRBV10-3, with D possibly called TRBD1 or TRBD2 (5 bases each). This receptor was taken from a human donor in good health (CMV status not recorded). Some clones in this sample may be carry-over from other donors' samples. CDR3 in amino acids: CARGETGELFF. DNA for the CDR3: TGTGCCAGAGGGGAGACCGGGGAGCTGTTTTTT.